This TCR beta chain was found in a study of shared clonotypes between healthy human individuals. For the study at large: Each donor had three CD4 naive, three CD4 memory, two CD8 naive and one CD8 memory plate.

A CD45RA+ naive subset and a CD45RA-negative memory subset were split from CD4+ cells. Produced via immunoSEQ multiplex PCR; TCRdb's table is partial and in-frame only. Of 2 million to 2.5 million clones detected, 85% to 95% appear once; the ten largest clones hold around 0.35%. Sequencing was done on a sample of naive CD4+ T cells from PBMCs. Subset of the sample: CD45RA+ positively selected. The receptor's source is a man in his late teens or twenties in good health. Some clones in this sample may be carry-over from other donors' samples.

DNA for the CDR3: TGCAGCGTTGAAGGCCAGACTAGCGGAGACGCGGAGCAGTACTTC. Translation: CSVEGQTSGDAEQYF. The gene calls are TRBV29-1 and TRBJ2-7, with 9 nucleotides matching TRBD2. CDR1 is SQVTM, CDR2 ANQGSEA, per germline. Losses at the gene ends were 1 base for V and 7 bases for J; bases not matched to a gene: 11. The CDR3 runs 15 residues.